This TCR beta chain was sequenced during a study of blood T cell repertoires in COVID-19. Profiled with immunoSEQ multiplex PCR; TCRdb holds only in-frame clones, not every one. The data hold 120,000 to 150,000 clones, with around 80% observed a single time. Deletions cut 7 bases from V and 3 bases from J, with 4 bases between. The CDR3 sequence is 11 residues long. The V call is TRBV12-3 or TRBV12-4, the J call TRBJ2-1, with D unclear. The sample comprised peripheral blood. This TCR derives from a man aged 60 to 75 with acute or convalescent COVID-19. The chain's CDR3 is CASTIYNEQFF. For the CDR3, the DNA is TGTGCCAGCACCATCTACAATGAGCAGTTCTTC.